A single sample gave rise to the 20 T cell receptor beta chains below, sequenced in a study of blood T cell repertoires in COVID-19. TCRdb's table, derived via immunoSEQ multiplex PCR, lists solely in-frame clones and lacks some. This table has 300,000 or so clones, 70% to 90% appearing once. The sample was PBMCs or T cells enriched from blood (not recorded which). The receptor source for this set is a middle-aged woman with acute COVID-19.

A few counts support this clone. The CDR3 here is CASSVVSSGSSGQFF. CDR3 in DNA: TGTGCCAGCAGCGTAGTGTCTAGCGGGAGTTCGGGGCAGTTCTTC. The rearrangement uses TRBV9 and TRBJ2-1; 10 nucleotides line up with TRBD2. This CDR3 comprises 15 residues. Germline values: CDR1 SGDLS, CDR2 YYNGEE. V shed 0 bases, J shed 12 bases, and the junction held 9 bases outside the gene matches.

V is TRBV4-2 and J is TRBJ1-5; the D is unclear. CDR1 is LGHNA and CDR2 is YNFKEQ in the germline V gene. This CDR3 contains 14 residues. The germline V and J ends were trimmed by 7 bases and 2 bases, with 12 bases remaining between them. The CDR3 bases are TGTGCCAGCACCCCGGGTAGAGGCAATCAGCCCCAGCATTTT. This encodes CASTPGRGNQPQHF.

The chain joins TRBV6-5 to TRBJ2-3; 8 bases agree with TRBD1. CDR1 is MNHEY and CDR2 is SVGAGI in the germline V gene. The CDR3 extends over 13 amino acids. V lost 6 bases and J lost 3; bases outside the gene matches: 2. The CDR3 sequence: CASRNRGTDTQYF. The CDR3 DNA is TGTGCCAGCAGAAACAGGGGGACAGATACGCAGTATTTT.

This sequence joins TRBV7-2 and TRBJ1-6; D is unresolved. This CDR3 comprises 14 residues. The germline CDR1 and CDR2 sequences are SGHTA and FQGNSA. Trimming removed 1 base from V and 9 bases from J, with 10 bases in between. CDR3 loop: CASSLEPTTSPLHF. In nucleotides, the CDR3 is TGTGCCAGCAGCTTAGAACCTACCACTTCACCCCTCCACTTT.

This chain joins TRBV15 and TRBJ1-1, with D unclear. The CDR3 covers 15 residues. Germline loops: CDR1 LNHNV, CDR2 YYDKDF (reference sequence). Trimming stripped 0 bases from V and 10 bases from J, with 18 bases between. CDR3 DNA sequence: TGTGCCACCAGCAGAGATGCTACTAACTCAGTAGGAGCTTTCTTT. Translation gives CATSRDATNSVGAFF.

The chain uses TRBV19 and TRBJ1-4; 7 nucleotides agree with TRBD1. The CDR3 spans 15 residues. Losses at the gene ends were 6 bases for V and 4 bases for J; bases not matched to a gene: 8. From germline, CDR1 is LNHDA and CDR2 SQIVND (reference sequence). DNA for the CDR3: TGTGCCAGTAGAGATGGCGCAGGGGGTAATGAAAAACTGTTTTTT. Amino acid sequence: CASRDGAGGNEKLFF.

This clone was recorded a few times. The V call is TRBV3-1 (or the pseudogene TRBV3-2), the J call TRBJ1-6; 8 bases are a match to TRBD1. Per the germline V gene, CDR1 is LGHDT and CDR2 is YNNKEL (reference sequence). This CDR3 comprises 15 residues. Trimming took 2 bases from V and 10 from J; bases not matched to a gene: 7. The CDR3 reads CASSQSSGGNSPLHF. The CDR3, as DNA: TGTGCCAGCAGCCAATCATCAGGGGGCAACTCACCCCTCCACTTT.

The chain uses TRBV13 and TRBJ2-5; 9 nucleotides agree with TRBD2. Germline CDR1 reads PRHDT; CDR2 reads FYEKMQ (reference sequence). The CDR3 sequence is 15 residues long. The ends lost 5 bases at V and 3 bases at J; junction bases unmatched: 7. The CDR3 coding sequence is TGTGCCAGCAGCCTACGAAGACTAGCGGAAGAGACCCAGTACTTC. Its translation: CASSLRRLAEETQYF.

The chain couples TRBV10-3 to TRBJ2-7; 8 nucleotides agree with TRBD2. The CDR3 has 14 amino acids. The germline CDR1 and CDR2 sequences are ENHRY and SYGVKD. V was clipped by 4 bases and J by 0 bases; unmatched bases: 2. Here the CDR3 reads CAISASGRSYEQYF. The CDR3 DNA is TGTGCCATCAGTGCTAGCGGGCGCTCCTACGAGCAGTACTTC.

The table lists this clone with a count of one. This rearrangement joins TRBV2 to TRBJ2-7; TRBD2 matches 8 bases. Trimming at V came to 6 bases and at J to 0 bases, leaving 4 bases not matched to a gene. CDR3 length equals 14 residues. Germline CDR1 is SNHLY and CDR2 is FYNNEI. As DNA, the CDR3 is TGTGCCAGCAGGCGGGGGGCCAGCTCCTACGAGCAGTACTTC. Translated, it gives CASRRGASSYEQYF.

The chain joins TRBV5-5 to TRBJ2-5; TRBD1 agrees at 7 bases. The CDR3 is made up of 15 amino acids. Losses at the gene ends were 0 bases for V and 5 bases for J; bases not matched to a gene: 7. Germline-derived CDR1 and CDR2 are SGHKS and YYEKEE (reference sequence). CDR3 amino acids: CASSLGQTGIETQYF. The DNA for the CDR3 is TGTGCCAGCAGCTTGGGACAGACAGGGATCGAGACCCAGTACTTC. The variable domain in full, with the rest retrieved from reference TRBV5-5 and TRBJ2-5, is DAGVTQSPTHLIKTRGQQVTLRCSPISGHKSVSWYQQVLGQGPQFIFQYYEKEERGRGNFPDRFSARQFPNYSSELNVNALLLGDSALYLCASSLGQTGIETQYFGPGTRLLVL.

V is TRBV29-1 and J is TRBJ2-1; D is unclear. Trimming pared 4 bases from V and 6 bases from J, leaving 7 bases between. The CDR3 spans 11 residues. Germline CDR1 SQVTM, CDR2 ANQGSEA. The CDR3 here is CSVVPSNEQFF. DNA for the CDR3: TGCAGCGTTGTCCCTAGCAATGAGCAGTTCTTC.

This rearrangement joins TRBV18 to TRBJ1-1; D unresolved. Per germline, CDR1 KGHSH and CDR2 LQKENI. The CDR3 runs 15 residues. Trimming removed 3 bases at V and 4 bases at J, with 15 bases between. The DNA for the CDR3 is TGTGCCAGCTCACCCCGGGGTCTTTGGGGCACTGAAGCTTTCTTT. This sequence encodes CASSPRGLWGTEAFF.

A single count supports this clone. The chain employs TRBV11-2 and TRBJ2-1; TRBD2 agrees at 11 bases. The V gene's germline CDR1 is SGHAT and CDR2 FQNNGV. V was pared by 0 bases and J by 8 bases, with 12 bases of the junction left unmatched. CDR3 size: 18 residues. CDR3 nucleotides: TGTGCCAGCAGCTTAGATTCGTCAACTAGCGGGAGTATCTATGAGCAGTTCTTC. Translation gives CASSLDSSTSGSIYEQFF.

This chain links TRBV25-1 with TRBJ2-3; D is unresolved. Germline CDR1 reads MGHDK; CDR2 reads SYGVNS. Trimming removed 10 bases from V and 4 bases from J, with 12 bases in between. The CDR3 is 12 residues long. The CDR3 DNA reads TGTGCCACCACGTCAGTCGCAGATACGCAGTATTTT. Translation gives CATTSVADTQYF.

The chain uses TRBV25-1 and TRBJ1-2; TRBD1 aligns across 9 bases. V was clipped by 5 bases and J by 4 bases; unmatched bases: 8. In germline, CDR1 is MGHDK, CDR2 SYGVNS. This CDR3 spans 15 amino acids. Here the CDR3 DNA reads TGTGCCAGCAGTCCCCGGGACAGGGACACCTATGGCTACACCTTC. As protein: CASSPRDRDTYGYTF.

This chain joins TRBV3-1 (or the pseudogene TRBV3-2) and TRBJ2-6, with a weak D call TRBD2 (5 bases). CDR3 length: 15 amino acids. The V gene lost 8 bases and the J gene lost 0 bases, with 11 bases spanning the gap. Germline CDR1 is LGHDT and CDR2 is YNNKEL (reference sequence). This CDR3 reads CASHEGPSGANVLTF. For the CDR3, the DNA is TGTGCCAGCCACGAGGGCCCCTCTGGGGCCAACGTCCTGACTTTC.

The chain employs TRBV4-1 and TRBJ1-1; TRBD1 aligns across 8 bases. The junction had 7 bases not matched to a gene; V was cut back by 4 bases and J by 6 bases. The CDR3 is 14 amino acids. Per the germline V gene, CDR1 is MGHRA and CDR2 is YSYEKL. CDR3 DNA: TGCGCCAGCAGCCCCCTGACAGGGGTCGCTGAAGCTTTCTTT. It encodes CASSPLTGVAEAFF.

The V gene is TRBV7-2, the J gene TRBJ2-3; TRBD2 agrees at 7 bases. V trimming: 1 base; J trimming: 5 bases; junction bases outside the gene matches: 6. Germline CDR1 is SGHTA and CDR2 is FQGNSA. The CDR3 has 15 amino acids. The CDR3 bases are TGTGCCAGCAGCTTAGTGGTCGCGGGAGTAGATACGCAGTATTTT. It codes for CASSLVVAGVDTQYF.

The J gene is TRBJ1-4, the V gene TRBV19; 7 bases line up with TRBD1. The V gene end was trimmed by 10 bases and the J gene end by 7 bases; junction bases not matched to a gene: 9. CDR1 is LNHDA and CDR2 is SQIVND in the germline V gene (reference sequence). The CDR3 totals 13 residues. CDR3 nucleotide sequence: TGTGCCACCGAAGGGGGCGCGGGTGAAAAACTGTTTTTT. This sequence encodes CATEGGAGEKLFF.